This T cell receptor beta chain was documented in a study of blood T cell repertoires in COVID-19. Whole-study context: Donors in the United States, Italy and Spain gave samples during acute or convalescent COVID-19. In each case, the material was cDNA or gDNA derived from T cells, B-cell-depleted T cells, or PBMCs.

The CDR3 spans 18 residues. Trimming at V came to 3 bases and at J to 3 bases, leaving 12 bases not matched to a gene. Germline V lookup: CDR1 MNHNS, CDR2 SASEGT. Some clones are missing from TCRdb's copy, which holds only in-frame ones; the method was immunoSEQ multiplex PCR. The sample has around 200,000 clones; approximately 80% are singletons. The genes are TRBV6-1 and TRBJ2-1; TRBD1 aligns across 9 bases. The sample comprised peripheral blood. This clonotype was sampled from a woman aged 80 or over with acute or convalescent COVID-19. Here the CDR3 DNA reads TGTGCCAGCAGTGACACAGGGGGCTTCCGAATAGGCTACAATGAGCAGTTCTTC. It encodes CASSDTGGFRIGYNEQFF.